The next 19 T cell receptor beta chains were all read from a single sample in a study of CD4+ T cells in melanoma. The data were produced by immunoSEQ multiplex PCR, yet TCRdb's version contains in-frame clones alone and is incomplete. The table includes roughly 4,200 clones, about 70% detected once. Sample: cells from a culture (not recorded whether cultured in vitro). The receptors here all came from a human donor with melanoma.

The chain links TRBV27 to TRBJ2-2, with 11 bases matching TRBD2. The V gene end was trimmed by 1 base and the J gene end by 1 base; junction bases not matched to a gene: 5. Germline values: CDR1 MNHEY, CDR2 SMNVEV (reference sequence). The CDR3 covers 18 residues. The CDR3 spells CASSLWLAGGVNTGELFF. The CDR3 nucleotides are TGTGCCAGCAGTTTATGGCTAGCGGGGGGCGTGAACACCGGGGAGCTGTTTTTT.

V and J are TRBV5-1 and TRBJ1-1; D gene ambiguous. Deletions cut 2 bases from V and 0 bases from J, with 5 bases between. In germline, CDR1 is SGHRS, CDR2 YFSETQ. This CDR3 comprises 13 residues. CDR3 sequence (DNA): TGCGCCAGCAGCTTATCCCTGAACACTGAAGCTTTCTTT. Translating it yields CASSLSLNTEAFF.

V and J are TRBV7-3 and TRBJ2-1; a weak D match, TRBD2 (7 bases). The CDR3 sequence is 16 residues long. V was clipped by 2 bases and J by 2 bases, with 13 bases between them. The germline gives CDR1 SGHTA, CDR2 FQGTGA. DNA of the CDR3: TGTGCCAGCAGCTTAGTTCCGGGGGGCCCCTACAATGAGCAGTTCTTC. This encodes CASSLVPGGPYNEQFF.

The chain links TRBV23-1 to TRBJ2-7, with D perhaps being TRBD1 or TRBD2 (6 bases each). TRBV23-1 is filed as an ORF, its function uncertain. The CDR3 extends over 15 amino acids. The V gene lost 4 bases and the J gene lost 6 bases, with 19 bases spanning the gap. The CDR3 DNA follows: TGCGCCAGCAGTCGGGGGGACAACCGACCTACCGAGCAGTACTTC. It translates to CASSRGDNRPTEQYF.

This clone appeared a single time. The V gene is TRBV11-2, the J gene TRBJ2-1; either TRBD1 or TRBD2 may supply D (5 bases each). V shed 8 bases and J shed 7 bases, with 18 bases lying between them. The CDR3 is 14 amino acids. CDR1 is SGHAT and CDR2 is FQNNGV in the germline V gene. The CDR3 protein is CASGSLRGENEQFF. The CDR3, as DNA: TGTGCCAGCGGCTCGCTGAGAGGGGAGAATGAGCAGTTCTTC.

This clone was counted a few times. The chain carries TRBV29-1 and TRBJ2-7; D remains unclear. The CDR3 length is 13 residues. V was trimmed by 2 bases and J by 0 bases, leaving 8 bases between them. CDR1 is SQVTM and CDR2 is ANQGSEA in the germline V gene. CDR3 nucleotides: TGCAGCGTTGAATCAGAATTCTCCTACGAGCAGTACTTC. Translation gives CSVESEFSYEQYF.

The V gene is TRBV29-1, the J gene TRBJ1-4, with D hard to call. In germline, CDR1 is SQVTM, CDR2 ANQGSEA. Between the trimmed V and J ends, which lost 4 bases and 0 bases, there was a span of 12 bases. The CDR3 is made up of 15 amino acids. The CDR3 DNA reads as TGCAGCGTTGCAGCAGATCCTGCAACTAATGAAAAACTGTTTTTT. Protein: CSVAADPATNEKLFF.

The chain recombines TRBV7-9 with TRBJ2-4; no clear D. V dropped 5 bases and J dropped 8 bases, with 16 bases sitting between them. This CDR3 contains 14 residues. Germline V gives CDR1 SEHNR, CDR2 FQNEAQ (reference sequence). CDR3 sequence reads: CASSPRLLGDIQYF. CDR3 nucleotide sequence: TGTGCCAGCAGCCCTAGACTTCTAGGCGACATTCAGTACTTC.

CDR3 region: CASGFESASDPEAFF. As DNA, the CDR3 is TGTGCTAGTGGTTTTGAATCCGCAAGCGACCCCGAAGCTTTCTTT. The chain links TRBV12-5 to TRBJ1-1; unclear D gene. With 3 bases removed from V and 8 bases from J, the gap between germline ends came to 19 bases. The CDR3 has 15 amino acids. The germline V gene encodes CDR1 LGHNT and CDR2 FRNRAP.

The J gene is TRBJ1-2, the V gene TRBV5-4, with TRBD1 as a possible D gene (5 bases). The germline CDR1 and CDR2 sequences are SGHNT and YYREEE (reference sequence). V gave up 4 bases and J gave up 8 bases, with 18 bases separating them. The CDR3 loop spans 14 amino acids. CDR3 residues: CASSGAGQEYGYTF. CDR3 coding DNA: TGTGCCAGCAGCGGTGCGGGGCAGGAGTACGGCTACACCTTC.

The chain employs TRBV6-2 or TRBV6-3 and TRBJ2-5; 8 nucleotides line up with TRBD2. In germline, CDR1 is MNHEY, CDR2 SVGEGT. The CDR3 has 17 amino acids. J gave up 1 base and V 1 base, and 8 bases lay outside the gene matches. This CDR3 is CASSYLPGLVTQETQYF. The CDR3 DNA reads TGTGCCAGCAGTTACTTACCGGGACTAGTAACCCAAGAGACCCAGTACTTC.

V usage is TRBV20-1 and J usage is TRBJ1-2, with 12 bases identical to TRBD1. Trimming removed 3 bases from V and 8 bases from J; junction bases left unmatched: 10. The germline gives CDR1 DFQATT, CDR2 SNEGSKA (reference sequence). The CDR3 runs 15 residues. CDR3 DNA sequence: TGCAGTGCTAGTCCGGGACAGGGGGCCGGTAGAGGCTACACCTTC. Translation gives CSASPGQGAGRGYTF.

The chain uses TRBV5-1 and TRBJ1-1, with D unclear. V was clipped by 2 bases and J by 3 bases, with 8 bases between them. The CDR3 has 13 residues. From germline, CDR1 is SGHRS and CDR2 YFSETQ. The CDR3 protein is CASSFKGDTEAFF. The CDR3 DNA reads TGCGCCAGCAGCTTCAAGGGTGACACTGAAGCTTTCTTT.

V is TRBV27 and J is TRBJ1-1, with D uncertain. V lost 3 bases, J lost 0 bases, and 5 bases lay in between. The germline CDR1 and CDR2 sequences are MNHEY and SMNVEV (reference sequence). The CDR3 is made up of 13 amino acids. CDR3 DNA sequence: TGTGCCAGCAGTTTTACTGTGAACACTGAAGCTTTCTTT. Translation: CASSFTVNTEAFF.

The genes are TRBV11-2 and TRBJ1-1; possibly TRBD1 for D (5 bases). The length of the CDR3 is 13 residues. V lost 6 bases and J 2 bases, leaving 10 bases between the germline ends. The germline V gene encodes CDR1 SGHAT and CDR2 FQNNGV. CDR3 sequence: CASSFDSNTEAFF. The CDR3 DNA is TGTGCCAGCAGTTTCGACAGTAACACTGAAGCTTTCTTT.

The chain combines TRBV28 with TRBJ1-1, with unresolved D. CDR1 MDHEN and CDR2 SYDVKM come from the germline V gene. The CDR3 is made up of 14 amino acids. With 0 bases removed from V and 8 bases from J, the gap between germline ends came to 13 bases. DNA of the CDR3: TGTGCCAGCAGTTTATGGCGGCGTACGGTAGAAGCTTTCTTT. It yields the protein CASSLWRRTVEAFF.

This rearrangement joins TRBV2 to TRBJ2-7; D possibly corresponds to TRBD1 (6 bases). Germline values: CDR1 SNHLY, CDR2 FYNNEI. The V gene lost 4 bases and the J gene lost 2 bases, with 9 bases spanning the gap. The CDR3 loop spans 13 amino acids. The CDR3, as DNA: TGTGCCAGCAGTGTCCAGGGGCCCTACGAGCAGTACTTC. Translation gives CASSVQGPYEQYF.

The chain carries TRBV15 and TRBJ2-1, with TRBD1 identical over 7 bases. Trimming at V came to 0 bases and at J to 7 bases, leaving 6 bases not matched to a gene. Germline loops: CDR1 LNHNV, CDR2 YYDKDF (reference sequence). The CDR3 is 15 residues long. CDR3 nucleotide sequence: TGTGCCACCAGCAGAGATCCGGGCAGGGGGAATGAGCAGTTCTTC. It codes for CATSRDPGRGNEQFF.

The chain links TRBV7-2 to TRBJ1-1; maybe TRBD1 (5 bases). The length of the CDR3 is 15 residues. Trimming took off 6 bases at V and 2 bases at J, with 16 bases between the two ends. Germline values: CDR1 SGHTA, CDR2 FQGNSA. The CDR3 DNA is TGTGCCAGCAGTTCAGTTTCGGGACTTAACACTGAAGCTTTCTTT. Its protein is CASSSVSGLNTEAFF.